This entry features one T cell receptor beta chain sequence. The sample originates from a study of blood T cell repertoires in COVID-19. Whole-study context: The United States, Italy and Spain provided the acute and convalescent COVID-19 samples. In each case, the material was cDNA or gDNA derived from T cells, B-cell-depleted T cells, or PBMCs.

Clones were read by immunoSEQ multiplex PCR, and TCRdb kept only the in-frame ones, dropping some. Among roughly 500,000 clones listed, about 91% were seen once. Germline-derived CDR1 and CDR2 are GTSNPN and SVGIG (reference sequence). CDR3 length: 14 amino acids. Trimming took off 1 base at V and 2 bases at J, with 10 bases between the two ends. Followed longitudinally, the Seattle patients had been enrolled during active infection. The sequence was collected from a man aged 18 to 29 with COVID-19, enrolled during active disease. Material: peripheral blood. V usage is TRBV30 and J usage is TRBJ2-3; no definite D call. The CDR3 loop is CAWSEWSSTDTQYF. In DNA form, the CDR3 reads TGTGCCTGGAGTGAATGGAGCTCCACAGATACGCAGTATTTT.